This TCR beta chain was found in a study of blood T cell repertoires in COVID-19. Study context: T cells, B-cell-depleted T cells, or PBMCs provided the cDNA or gDNA that served as material.

Sequencing was performed with immunoSEQ multiplex PCR; in TCRdb, only in-frame clones are kept and a portion is missing. The table records fewer than 400,000 clones, over 90% of them present only once. This clone was found many times. The CDR3 contains 15 residues. Looked up from germline, CDR1 is LNHDA and CDR2 is SQIVND (reference sequence). Deletions cut 1 base from V and 2 bases from J, with 9 bases between. The material sequenced was PBMCs or T cells enriched from blood (not recorded which). The chain links TRBV19 to TRBJ1-5; tentative D call: TRBD1 (5 bases). This sequence originates from a young woman who had been exposed to COVID-19. This chain's CDR3 is CASSIVGDGNQPQHF. DNA of the CDR3: TGTGCCAGTAGTATAGTAGGGGATGGCAATCAGCCCCAGCATTTT.